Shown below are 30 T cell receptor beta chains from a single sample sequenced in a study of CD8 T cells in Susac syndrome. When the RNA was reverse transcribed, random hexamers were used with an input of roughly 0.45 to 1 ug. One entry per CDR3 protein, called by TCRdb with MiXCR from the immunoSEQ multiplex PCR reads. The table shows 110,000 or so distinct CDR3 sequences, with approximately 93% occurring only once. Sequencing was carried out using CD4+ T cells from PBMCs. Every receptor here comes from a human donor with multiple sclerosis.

Here the CDR3 DNA reads TGTGCCAGCAGCCTAAAAGCGGGACGAGAGACCCAGTACTTC. Protein sequence: CASSLKAGRETQYF. The V gene is TRBV3-1, the J gene TRBJ2-5; 7 bases agree with TRBD2. CDR1 LGHDT and CDR2 YNNKEL come from the germline V gene (reference sequence). This CDR3 region has 14 residues. J lost 4 bases, V lost 4 bases, and 6 bases had no gene match.

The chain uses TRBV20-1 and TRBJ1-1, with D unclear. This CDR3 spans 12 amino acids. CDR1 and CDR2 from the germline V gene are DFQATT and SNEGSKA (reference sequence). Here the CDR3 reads CIVLGPNTEAFF. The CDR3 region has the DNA TGCATTGTACTAGGACCGAACACTGAAGCTTTCTTT.

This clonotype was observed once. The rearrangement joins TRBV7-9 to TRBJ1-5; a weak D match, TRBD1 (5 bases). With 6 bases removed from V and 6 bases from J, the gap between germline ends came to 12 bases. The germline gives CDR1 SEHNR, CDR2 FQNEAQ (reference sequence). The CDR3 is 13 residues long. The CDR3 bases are TGTGCCAGCAGTCTGGAGGGGCCTCAGCCCCAGCATTTT. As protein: CASSLEGPQPQHF.

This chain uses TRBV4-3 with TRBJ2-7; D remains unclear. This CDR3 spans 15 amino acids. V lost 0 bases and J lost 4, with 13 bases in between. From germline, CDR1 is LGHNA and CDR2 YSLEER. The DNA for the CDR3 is TGCGCCAGCAGCCAAGATCCCAGTTTCGAGTACGAGCAGTACTTC. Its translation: CASSQDPSFEYEQYF.

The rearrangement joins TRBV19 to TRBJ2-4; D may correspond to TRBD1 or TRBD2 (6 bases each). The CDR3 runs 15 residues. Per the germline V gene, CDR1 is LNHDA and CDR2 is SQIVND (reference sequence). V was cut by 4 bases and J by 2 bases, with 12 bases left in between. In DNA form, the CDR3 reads TGTGCCAGTAGTACGGGGGCTGGGACCAAAAACATTCAGTACTTC. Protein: CASSTGAGTKNIQYF.

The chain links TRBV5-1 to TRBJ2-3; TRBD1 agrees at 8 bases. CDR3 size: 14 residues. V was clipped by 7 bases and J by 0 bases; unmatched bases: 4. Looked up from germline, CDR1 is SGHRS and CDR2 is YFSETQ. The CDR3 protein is CASRQGSSTDTQYF. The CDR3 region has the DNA TGCGCCAGCCGACAGGGGTCTAGCACAGATACGCAGTATTTT.

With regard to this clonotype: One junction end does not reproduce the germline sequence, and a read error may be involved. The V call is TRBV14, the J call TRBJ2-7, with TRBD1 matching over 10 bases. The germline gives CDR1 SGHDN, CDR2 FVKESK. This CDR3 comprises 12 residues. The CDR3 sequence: CASSQTPGQGNF. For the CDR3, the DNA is TGTGCCAGCAGCCAAACCCCGGGACAGGGGAACTTC.

The CDR3 nucleotides read TGTGCCAGCAGTAAAAATCCGGGACAGGGGGACACTGAAGCTTTCTTT. This translates into CASSKNPGQGDTEAFF. The rearrangement joins TRBV28 to TRBJ1-1; 11 bases are shared with TRBD1. Trimming removed 5 bases from V and 3 bases from J; junction bases left unmatched: 8. This CDR3 has 16 residues. Germline V gene sequence: CDR1 MDHEN, CDR2 SYDVKM.

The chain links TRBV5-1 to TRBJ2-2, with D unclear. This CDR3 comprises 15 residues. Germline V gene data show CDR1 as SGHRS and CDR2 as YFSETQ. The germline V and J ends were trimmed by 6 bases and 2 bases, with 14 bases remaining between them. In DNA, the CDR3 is TGCGCCAGCACCGTCGCGCAGATTAACACCGGGGAGCTGTTTTTT. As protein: CASTVAQINTGELFF.

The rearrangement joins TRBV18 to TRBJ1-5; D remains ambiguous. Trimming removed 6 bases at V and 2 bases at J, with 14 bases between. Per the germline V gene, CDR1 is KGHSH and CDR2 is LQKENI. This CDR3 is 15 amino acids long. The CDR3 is CASSPSAVGNQPQHF. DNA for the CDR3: TGTGCCAGCTCGCCCAGTGCGGTGGGCAATCAGCCCCAGCATTTT.

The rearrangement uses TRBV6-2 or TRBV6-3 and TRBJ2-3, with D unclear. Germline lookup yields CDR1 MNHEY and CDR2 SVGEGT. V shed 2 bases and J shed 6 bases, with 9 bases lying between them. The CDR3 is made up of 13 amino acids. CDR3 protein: CASSYIGYDTQYF. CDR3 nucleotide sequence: TGTGCCAGCAGTTACATCGGATATGATACGCAGTATTTT.

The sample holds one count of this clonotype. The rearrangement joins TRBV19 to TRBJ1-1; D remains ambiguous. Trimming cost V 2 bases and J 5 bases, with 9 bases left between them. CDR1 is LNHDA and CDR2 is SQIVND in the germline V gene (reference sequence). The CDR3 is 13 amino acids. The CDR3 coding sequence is TGTGCCAGTAGTATAAGGCGTAGTACTGAAGCTTTCTTT. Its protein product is CASSIRRSTEAFF.

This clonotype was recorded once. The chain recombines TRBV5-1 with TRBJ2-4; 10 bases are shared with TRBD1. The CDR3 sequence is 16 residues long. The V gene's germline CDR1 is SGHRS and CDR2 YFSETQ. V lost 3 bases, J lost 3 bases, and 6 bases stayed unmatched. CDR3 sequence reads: CASSSGTGDFKNIQYF. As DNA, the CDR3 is TGCGCCAGCAGCTCCGGGACAGGGGATTTCAAAAACATTCAGTACTTC.

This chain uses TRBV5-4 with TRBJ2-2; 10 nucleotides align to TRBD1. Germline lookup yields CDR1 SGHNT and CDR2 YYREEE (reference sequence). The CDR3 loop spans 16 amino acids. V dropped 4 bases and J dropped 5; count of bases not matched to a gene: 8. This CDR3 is CASSTGTGVYTGELFF. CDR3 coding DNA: TGTGCCAGCAGCACCGGGACAGGGGTTTATACCGGGGAGCTGTTTTTT.

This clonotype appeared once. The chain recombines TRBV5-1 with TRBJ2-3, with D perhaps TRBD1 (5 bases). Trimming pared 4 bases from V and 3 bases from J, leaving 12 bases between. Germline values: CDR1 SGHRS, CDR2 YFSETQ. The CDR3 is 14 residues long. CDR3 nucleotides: TGCGCCAGCAGCACAGGCCTGGGGACAGATACGCAGTATTTT. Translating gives CASSTGLGTDTQYF.

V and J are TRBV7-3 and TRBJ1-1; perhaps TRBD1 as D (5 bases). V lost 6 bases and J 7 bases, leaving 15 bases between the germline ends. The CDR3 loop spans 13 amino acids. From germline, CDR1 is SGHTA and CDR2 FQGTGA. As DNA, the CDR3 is TGTGCCAGCAGTTTTAGGTTCGACAGTGAAGCTTTCTTT. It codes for CASSFRFDSEAFF.

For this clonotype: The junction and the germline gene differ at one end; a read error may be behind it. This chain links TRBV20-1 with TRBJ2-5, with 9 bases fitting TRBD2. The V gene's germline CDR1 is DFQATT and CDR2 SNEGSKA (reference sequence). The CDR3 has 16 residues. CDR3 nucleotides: TGCAGTGCGAGAGGTCCAGCGGGGGGTAAGGGAGAGACCCAGTACTTC. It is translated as CSARGPAGGKGETQYF.

CDR3 region: CASSEARYVAGARETQYF. The CDR3, as DNA: TGTGCCAGCAGTGAAGCGCGGTACGTGGCGGGGGCAAGAGAGACCCAGTACTTC. The chain couples TRBV6-1 to TRBJ2-5; D might be TRBD2 (7 bases). CDR3 length: 18 residues. Trimming took off 0 bases at V and 4 bases at J, with 21 bases between the two ends. The germline gives CDR1 MNHNS, CDR2 SASEGT.

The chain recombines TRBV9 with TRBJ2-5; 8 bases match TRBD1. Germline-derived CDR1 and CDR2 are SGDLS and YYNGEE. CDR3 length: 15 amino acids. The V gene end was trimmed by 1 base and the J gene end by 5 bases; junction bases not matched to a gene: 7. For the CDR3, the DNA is TGTGCCAGCAGCGTACATCAGGGGGCGAAGGAGACCCAGTACTTC. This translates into CASSVHQGAKETQYF.

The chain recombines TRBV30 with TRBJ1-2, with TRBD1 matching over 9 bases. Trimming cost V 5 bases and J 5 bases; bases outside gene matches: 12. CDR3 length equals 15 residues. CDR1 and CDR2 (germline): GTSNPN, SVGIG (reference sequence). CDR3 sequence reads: CAWSGTGIPGYGYTF. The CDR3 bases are TGTGCCTGGTCCGGGACAGGGATCCCAGGATATGGCTACACCTTC.

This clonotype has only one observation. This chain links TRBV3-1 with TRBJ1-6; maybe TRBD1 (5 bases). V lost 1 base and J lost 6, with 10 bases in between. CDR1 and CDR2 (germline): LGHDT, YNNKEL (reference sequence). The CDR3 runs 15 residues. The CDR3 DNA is TGTGCCAGCAGCCAAGGGGCAGGGACTAATTCACCCCTCCACTTT. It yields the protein CASSQGAGTNSPLHF.

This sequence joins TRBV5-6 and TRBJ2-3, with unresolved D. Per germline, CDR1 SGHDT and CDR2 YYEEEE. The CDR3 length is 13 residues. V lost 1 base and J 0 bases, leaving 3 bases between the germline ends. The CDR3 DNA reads TGTGCCAGCAGCTTGACAAGCACAGATACGCAGTATTTT. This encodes CASSLTSTDTQYF.

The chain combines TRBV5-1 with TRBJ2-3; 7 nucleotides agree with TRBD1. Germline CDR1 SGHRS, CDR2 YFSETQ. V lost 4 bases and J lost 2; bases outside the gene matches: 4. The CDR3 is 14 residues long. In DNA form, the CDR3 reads TGCGCCAGCAGCAGGGGGCAGTACACAGATACGCAGTATTTT. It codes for CASSRGQYTDTQYF.

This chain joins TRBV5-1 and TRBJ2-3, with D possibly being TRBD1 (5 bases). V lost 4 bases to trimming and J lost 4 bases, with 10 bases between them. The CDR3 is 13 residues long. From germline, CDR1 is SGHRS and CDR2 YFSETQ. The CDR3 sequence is CASSPTEPDTQYF. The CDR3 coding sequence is TGCGCCAGCAGCCCGACAGAGCCAGATACGCAGTATTTT. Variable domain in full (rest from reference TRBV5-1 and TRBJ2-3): KAGVTQTPRYLIKTRGQQVTLSCSPISGHRSVSWYQQTPGQGLQFLFEYFSETQRNKGNFPGRFSGRQFSNSRSEMNVSTLELGDSALYLCASSPTEPDTQYFGPGTRLTVL.

The CDR3 DNA reads TGTGCCAGCAGCCAATGGGCAGGGGACGGTAGCAATCAGCCCCAGCATTTT. It encodes CASSQWAGDGSNQPQHF. V is TRBV3-1 and J is TRBJ1-5, with D tentatively TRBD1 (6 bases). Trimming took 2 bases from V and 0 from J, leaving 14 bases between them. Germline V gene sequence: CDR1 LGHDT, CDR2 YNNKEL (reference sequence). This CDR3 spans 17 amino acids. Drawing the rest from reference TRBV3-1 and TRBJ1-5, the complete variable domain is DTAVSQTPKYLVTQMGNDKSIKCEQNLGHDTMYWYKQDSKKFLKIMFSYNNKELIINETVPNRFSPKSPDKAHLNLHINSLELGDSAVYFCASSQWAGDGSNQPQHFGDGTRLSIL.

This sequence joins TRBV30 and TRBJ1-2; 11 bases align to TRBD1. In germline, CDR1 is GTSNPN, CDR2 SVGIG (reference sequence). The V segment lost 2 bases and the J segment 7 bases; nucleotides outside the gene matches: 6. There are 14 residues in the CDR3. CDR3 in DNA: TGTGCCTGGAGTCCGGGACAGGGGGTCCGTGGCTACACCTTC. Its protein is CAWSPGQGVRGYTF.

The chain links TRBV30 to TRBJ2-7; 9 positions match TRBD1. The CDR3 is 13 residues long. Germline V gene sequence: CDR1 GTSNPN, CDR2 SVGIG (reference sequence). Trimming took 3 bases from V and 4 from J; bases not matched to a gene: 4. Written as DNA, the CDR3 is TGTGCCTGGAGGTACAGGGGGCTTTACGAGCAGTACTTC. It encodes CAWRYRGLYEQYF.

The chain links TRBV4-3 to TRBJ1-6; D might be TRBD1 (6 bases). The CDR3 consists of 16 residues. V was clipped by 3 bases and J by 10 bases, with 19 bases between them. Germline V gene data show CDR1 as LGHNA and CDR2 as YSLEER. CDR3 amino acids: CASSQESGGQGSPLHF. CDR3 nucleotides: TGCGCCAGCAGCCAGGAGAGCGGGGGCCAGGGGTCACCCCTCCACTTT.

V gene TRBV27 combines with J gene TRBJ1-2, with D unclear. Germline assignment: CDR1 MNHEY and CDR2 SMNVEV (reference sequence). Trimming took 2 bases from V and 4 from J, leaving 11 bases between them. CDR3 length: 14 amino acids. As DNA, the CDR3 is TGTGCCAGCAGTTTAAGTGGCCGAGGCTATGGCTACACCTTC. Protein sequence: CASSLSGRGYGYTF.

The CDR3 region has the DNA TGTGCCAGCAGCCCTCAACGGCAGGGCAACTATGGCTACACCTTC. It specifies CASSPQRQGNYGYTF. The rearrangement links TRBV27 to TRBJ1-2; the D gene is possibly TRBD1 (5 bases). Germline CDR1 and CDR2: MNHEY and SMNVEV (reference sequence). The CDR3 consists of 15 residues. V was pared by 6 bases and J by 2 bases, with 16 bases between.